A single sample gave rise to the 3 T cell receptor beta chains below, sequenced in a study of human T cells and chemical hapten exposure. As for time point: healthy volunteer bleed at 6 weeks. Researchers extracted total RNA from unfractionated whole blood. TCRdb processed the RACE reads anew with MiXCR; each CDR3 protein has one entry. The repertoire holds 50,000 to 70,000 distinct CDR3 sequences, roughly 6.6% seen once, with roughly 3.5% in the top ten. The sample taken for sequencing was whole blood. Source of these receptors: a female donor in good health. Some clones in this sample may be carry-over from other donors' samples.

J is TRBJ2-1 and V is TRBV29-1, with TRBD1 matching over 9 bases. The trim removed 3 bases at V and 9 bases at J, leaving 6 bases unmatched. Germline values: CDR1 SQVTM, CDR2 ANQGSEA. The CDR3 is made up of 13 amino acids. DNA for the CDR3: TGCAGCGTTGACGCGGGGACAGGGATTGAGCAGTTCTTC. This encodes CSVDAGTGIEQFF.

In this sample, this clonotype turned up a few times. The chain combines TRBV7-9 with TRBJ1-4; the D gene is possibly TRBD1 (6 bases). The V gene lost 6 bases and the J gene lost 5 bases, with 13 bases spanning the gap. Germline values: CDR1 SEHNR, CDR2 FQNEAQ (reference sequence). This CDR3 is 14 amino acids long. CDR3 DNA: TGTGCCAGCAGTTCGGACAGAACGAATGAAAAACTGTTTTTT. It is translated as CASSSDRTNEKLFF. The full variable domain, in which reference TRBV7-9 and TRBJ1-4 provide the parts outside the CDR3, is DTGVSQNPRHKITKRGQNVTFRCDPISEHNRLYWYRQTLGQGPEFLTYFQNEAQLEKSRLLSDRFSAERPKGSFSTLEIQRTEQGDSAMYLCASSSDRTNEKLFFGSGTQLSVL.

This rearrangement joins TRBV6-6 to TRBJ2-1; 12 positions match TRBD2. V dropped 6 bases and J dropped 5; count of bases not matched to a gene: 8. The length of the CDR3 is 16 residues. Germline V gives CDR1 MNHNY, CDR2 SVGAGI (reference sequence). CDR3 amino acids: CASRLTSGSSNNEQFF. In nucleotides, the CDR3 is TGTGCCAGCAGATTGACTAGCGGGAGTTCTAACAATGAGCAGTTCTTC.